This TCR beta chain was identified during a study of T-cell reconstitution after alpha-beta-depleted transplantation in children. In this sample, this clonotype turned up many times. Unique molecular identifiers were incorporated during preparation of the TCRbeta library. TCRdb used MiXCR to reprocess the PCR reads, holding one entry per CDR3 protein. The data show some 530,000 distinct CDR3 sequences, about 12% seen once. The TCR sequence derives from a human donor who donated a stem cell graft to a child with combined immunodeficiency. Sequenced here: PBMCs from the stem cell graft donor, sampled from the stem cell graft.

CDR3 region: CASSGILAGGNEQFF. The CDR3 coding sequence is TGTGCCAGCAGTGGAATACTAGCGGGAGGTAATGAGCAGTTCTTC. The rearrangement joins TRBV12-3 or TRBV12-4 to TRBJ2-1, with 12 bases matching TRBD2. There are 15 residues in the CDR3. Germline trimming cut 5 bases from V and 7 bases from J; bases unmatched to any gene: 6.